Here is one TCR beta chain with its context. Its matching antigen is unknown. This specimen belongs to a study of PD-1 blockade in classical Hodgkin lymphoma. Study-wide results and limits: CD8+ TCR diversity did not rise significantly by C4D1, unlike CD4+.

Time point indicated: cycle 4 day 1 (C4D1), after more than five weeks of nivolumab. No patient escaped relapse after autologous stem cell transplantation, and brentuximab vedotin exposure varied. This CDR3 has 15 residues. Trimming removed 6 bases from V and 7 bases from J, with 21 bases in between. Germline values: CDR1 MNHEY, CDR2 SVGAGI. Sequenced by immunoSEQ multiplex PCR; TCRdb stores in-frame clones only, minus some. The table includes over 85,000 clones, 90% detected once. V is TRBV6-5 and J is TRBJ1-2; a weak D match, TRBD1 (5 bases). Sample: peripheral blood mononuclear cells (PBMCs), taken before the fourth cycle of nivolumab. The clonotype was recovered from a human donor with classical Hodgkin lymphoma. DNA for the CDR3: TGTGCCAGCAGGGCTTATGGGGGGACGAGGGGTGGCTACACCTTC. The encoded protein is CASRAYGGTRGGYTF.